This entry describes one TCR beta chain. Sequencing was performed with immunoSEQ multiplex PCR; in TCRdb, only in-frame clones are kept and a portion is missing. The data show under 250,000 clones, with roughly 91% seen just once and 3% to 4% held by the top ten. The data are from a study of blood T cell repertoires in COVID-19. CDR1 SGHTA and CDR2 FQGNSA come from the germline V gene. The CDR3 covers 17 residues. V was pared by 5 bases and J by 4 bases, with 15 bases of the junction left unmatched. Adults between roughly 18 and 89 years of age took part from 20 to 25 US areas. Material: PBMCs or T cells enriched from blood (not recorded which). The rearrangement links TRBV7-2 to TRBJ1-1, with 8 bases lining up with TRBD1. The receptor's source is a woman in her 30s with acute COVID-19. The CDR3 DNA sequence: TGTGCCAGCAGCCTGATGCCCGGGACAGGTGGGACCACTGAAGCTTTCTTT. Amino acids: CASSLMPGTGGTTEAFF.